This T cell receptor beta chain is from a study of blood T cell repertoires in COVID-19. This clone was recorded only once. Generated by immunoSEQ multiplex PCR, the TCRdb table keeps only in-frame clones and is missing some. The sample carries approximately 180,000 clones, roughly 80% recorded once. CDR1 is SGHRS, CDR2 YFSETQ, per germline. After removal of 6 bases from V and 5 bases from J, the junction contained 6 bases not matched to a gene. The CDR3 runs 13 residues. The rearrangement joins TRBV5-1 to TRBJ2-5; 8 bases align to TRBD1. This receptor was identified in a woman in her 70s with acute or convalescent COVID-19. The sample taken for sequencing was peripheral blood. Here the CDR3 reads CASTQGALETQYF. The DNA for the CDR3 is TGCGCCAGCACCCAGGGGGCGCTTGAGACCCAGTACTTC.